This T cell receptor beta chain was obtained from a study of CD8 T cells in Susac syndrome. Whole-study results and caveats: The total CD8+ repertoires contained some 15 Susac-specific public clones, and the CD8+ TEMRA repertoires contained four to six.

The CDR3 runs to 12 residues. Germline loops: CDR1 MDHEN, CDR2 SYDVKM. V lost 2 bases and J lost 5, with 7 bases in between. Reverse transcription used roughly 0.5 to 1 ug RNA and random hexamers. One entry per CDR3 protein results from TCRdb running MiXCR on the immunoSEQ multiplex PCR reads. The sample comprises about 100,000 distinct CDR3 sequences, 95% of which are singletons, and approximately 0.3% rests with the top ten. A single count supports this clonotype. Its antigen is unidentified. The sequenced sample was CD8+ T cells from PBMCs. This sequence was found in a human donor with Susac syndrome. The V call is TRBV28, the J call TRBJ2-7; D ambiguous. CDR3 nucleotide sequence: TGTGCCAGCAGTTTACCCTACGACGAGCAGTACTTC. It specifies CASSLPYDEQYF.